These T cell receptor beta chains were read from a single sample in a study of T-cell reconstitution after alpha-beta-depleted transplantation in children. MiXCR, run by TCRdb on the PCR reads, gives a single entry per CDR3 protein. The top ten hold approximately 4.1% of the sample, which has about 610,000 distinct CDR3 sequences, roughly a tenth seen once. The input for sequencing was PBMCs from the stem cell graft donor, taken from the stem cell graft. Receptors were obtained from a human donor who donated a stem cell graft to a child with acute myeloid leukemia. Both conserved end residues are part of each CDR3. Fields, in order: V gene, clone size, CDR3 length, J gene, D gene, CDR3 DNA, CDR3 protein. A D gene is named only where the DNA matches it firmly. Some rows have no size entry. The others give once, few or many, or a class for an expanded clone.

>TRBV30|few|17|TRBJ1-5|-
TGTGCCTGGAGTGTATCAAGGGGCGTAGGGCTCAATCAGCCCCAGCATTTT
CAWSVSRGVGLNQPQHF
>TRBV7-2|-|16|TRBJ2-3|-
TGTGCCAGCAGCTTATCAAGCGGGTATACCACAGATACGCAGTATTTT
CASSLSSGYTTDTQYF
>TRBV7-2|few|15|TRBJ2-5|-
TGTGCCAGCAGCTCTAGAAAGGGGGGTCTCGAGACCCAGTACTTC
CASSSRKGGLETQYF
>TRBV7-3|-|16|TRBJ2-1|-
TGTGCCAGCAGCTTCAGAGGAGGGGGCGCTTACAATGAGCAGTTCTTC
CASSFRGGGAYNEQFF
>TRBV20-1|few|13|TRBJ2-7|-
TGCAGTGCGGTCGGCGGGACCACCTACGAGCAGTACTTC
CSAVGGTTYEQYF
>TRBV20-1|few|14|TRBJ2-1|TRBD2
TGCAGTCGAAGGCGACTAGCGGCCTACAATGAGCAGTTCTTC
CSRRRLAAYNEQFF
>TRBV27|few|17|TRBJ1-5|-
TGTGCCAGCAGTTTACTAGGGGGTTCAGATCGCAATCAGCCCCAGCATTTT
CASSLLGGSDRNQPQHF
>TRBV7-6|many|13|TRBJ1-2|-
TGTGCCAGCAGCTCCGGACAGACATCGGGCTACACCTTC
CASSSGQTSGYTF
>TRBV5-1|-|15|TRBJ2-1|-
TGCGCCAGCAGGTTTTCTGTGAGCTCCTACAATGAGCAGTTCTTC
CASRFSVSSYNEQFF
>TRBV9|few|15|TRBJ2-1|TRBD2
TGTGCCAGCAGCGTAGCTATGGGAGGGAATAGGGAGCAGTTCTTC
CASSVAMGGNREQFF
>TRBV29-1|few|14|TRBJ2-1|TRBD1
TGCAGCGTTGAGATAACAGGGGTTAGGAATGAGCAGTTCTTC
CSVEITGVRNEQFF
>TRBV5-1|few|13|TRBJ1-2|-
TGCGCCAGCAGCTTGGTAACAGAGAATGGCTACACCTTC
CASSLVTENGYTF
>TRBV12-3/TRBV12-4|many|17|TRBJ1-5|TRBD1
TGTGCCAGCAGTCCCCTGACAGGGATGGGTGGCAATCAGCCCCAGCATTTT
CASSPLTGMGGNQPQHF
>TRBV20-1|few|13|TRBJ1-4|-
TGCAGTGCTAGCCGGGGGGCGGGGGAAAAACTGTTTTTT
CSASRGAGEKLFF
>TRBV20-1|-|13|TRBJ1-4|TRBD1
TGCAGTGTTACAGGGGACTCTAATGAAAAACTGTTTTTT
CSVTGDSNEKLFF
>TRBV7-2|few|15|TRBJ2-1|-
TGTGCCAGCAGCTTAGAGGGGCGGGAATACAATGAGCAGTTCTTC
CASSLEGREYNEQFF
>TRBV14|-|15|TRBJ1-3|-
TGTGCCAGCAGCCCCAGGTCAGGGGCGGGAAACACCATATATTTT
CASSPRSGAGNTIYF
>TRBV5-5|many|14|TRBJ2-7|-
TGTGCCAGCAGGTTGACAGGACCCAGCAACGAGCAGTACTTC
CASRLTGPSNEQYF
>TRBV27|-|15|TRBJ1-2|TRBD1
TGTGCCAGCAGTTGGCAGGGGACAGGGAACTATGGCTACACCTTC
CASSWQGTGNYGYTF
>TRBV4-2|few|14|TRBJ2-7|TRBD1
TGTGCCAGCAGCCAAGTCGACAGGGTGGGCGAGCAGTACTTC
CASSQVDRVGEQYF
>TRBV27|-|14|TRBJ1-4|TRBD1
TGTGCCAGCAAATCAGGGGGCTTGGGTGAAAAACTGTTTTTT
CASKSGGLGEKLFF
>TRBV4-2|many|17|TRBJ2-7|TRBD2
TGTGCCAGCAGCCAAGCAGATCTAGCGGGAGAGGGGTACGAGCAGTACTTC
CASSQADLAGEGYEQYF
>TRBV15|-|12|TRBJ2-1|TRBD2
TGTGCCACCAGCAGACGGGAGGAGGGGCAGTTCTTC
CATSRREEGQFF
>TRBV7-2|-|14|TRBJ1-4|-
TGTGCCAGCAGCCTCCGAGGGTTTAATGAAAAACTGTTTTTT
CASSLRGFNEKLFF
>TRBV18|-|16|TRBJ2-7|TRBD1
TGTGCCAGCTCAGCGGATCGGGGGACAGGGGCGTACGAGCAGTACTTC
CASSADRGTGAYEQYF
>TRBV4-2|-|16|TRBJ1-2|-
TGTGCCAGCAGCCAAGAGGGGCAGGAAGGGGGAGTTGGCTACACCTTC
CASSQEGQEGGVGYTF
>TRBV7-2|few|15|TRBJ2-5|TRBD1
TGTGCCAGCAGTCGAACAGGGGGCTACAGTCAGACCCAGTACTTC
CASSRTGGYSQTQYF
>TRBV10-3|-|16|TRBJ2-1|TRBD2
TGTGCCATCAGCCTCGGGACTAGCGAGTCCTACAATGAGCAGTTCTTC
CAISLGTSESYNEQFF
>TRBV6-1|few|14|TRBJ2-7|-
TGTGCCAGCACCAGAGTTGGGAGCTCCTACGAGCAGTACTTC
CASTRVGSSYEQYF
>TRBV20-1|many|15|TRBJ1-1|TRBD1
TGCAGTGCTAGAGATCGGGGGACAGGGAAGGCTGAAGCTTTCTTT
CSARDRGTGKAEAFF
>TRBV6-1|-|14|TRBJ2-3|TRBD2
TGTGCCAGCAGGCCACTAGCGGGCACAGATACGCAGTATTTT
CASRPLAGTDTQYF
>TRBV2|-|11|TRBJ2-7|-
TGTGCCAGCAGTCTGCTAGCGGAGCAGTACTTC
CASSLLAEQYF
>TRBV12-3/TRBV12-4|-|14|TRBJ2-2|-
TGTGCCAGCAGTTTTACGGCGAACACCGGGGAGCTGTTTTTT
CASSFTANTGELFF
>TRBV12-3/TRBV12-4|many|14|TRBJ2-3|-
TGTGCCAGCAGTTTGGATCTTTCCACAGATACGCAGTATTTT
CASSLDLSTDTQYF
>TRBV7-2|few|13|TRBJ2-3|-
TGTGCCAGCAGCTCTGGGATATTCTCTACGCAGTATTTT
CASSSGIFSTQYF
>TRBV20-1|few|16|TRBJ2-6|TRBD2
TGCAGTGCCACGATGGGGGGGGGCTCTGGGGCCAACGTCCTGACTTTC
CSATMGGGSGANVLTF
>TRBV6-1|-|13|TRBJ2-1|-
TGTGCCAGCAGACCTCCGGAGATCCATGAGCAGTTCTTC
CASRPPEIHEQFF
>TRBV6-1|-|17|TRBJ2-3|TRBD2
TGTGCCAGCAGTCCCATGACTAGCGGGAGTAAGACAGATACGCAGTATTTT
CASSPMTSGSKTDTQYF
>TRBV12-3/TRBV12-4|many|13|TRBJ2-1|TRBD2
TGTGCCAGCAGTCCAGGACTAGCGGGAGGGCATTTCTTC
CASSPGLAGGHFF
>TRBV7-2|-|16|TRBJ2-5|-
TGTGCCAGCAGCTCCGGACAGCGGGGAGCAGAGGAGACCCAGTACTTC
CASSSGQRGAEETQYF
>TRBV12-3/TRBV12-4|-|16|TRBJ2-7|TRBD2
TGTGCCAGCAGTTTTATTCCGGGACTACTCTCCTACGAGCAGTACTTC
CASSFIPGLLSYEQYF
>TRBV4-3|many|15|TRBJ2-5|TRBD2
TGTGCCAGCAGCCTCGGACTAGCGGGAGGAGAGACCCAGTACTTC
CASSLGLAGGETQYF
>TRBV12-3/TRBV12-4|few|16|TRBJ2-3|TRBD2
TGTGCCAGCAGTTTCGCTACTAGCGATATAACAGATACGCAGTATTTT
CASSFATSDITDTQYF
>TRBV6-1|many|15|TRBJ2-2|-
TGTGCCAGCGCCAGGGTCGGGGGAGAGTTGGTGGAGCTGTTTTTT
CASARVGGELVELFF
>TRBV6-2/TRBV6-3|few|14|TRBJ2-2|TRBD2
TGTGCCATGAGGACTAGCGGGAGTTCCGGGGAGCTGTTTTTT
CAMRTSGSSGELFF
>TRBV7-3|many|15|TRBJ2-1|-
TGTGCCAGCAGCTTAAAAGGGCCTGCGGGGAATGAGCAGTTCTTC
CASSLKGPAGNEQFF
>TRBV6-1|-|15|TRBJ2-7|-
TGTGCCAGCAGTGAAGAAGAAGGGGGCTCCTACGAGCAGTACTTC
CASSEEEGGSYEQYF
>TRBV5-1|few|13|TRBJ1-2|-
TGCGCCAGCAGCTATGGACGTAACTATGGCTACACCTTC
CASSYGRNYGYTF
>TRBV7-2|-|15|TRBJ1-1|-
TGTGCCAGCAGCTTGCTTGGCCCTATGAACACTGAAGCTTTCTTT
CASSLLGPMNTEAFF